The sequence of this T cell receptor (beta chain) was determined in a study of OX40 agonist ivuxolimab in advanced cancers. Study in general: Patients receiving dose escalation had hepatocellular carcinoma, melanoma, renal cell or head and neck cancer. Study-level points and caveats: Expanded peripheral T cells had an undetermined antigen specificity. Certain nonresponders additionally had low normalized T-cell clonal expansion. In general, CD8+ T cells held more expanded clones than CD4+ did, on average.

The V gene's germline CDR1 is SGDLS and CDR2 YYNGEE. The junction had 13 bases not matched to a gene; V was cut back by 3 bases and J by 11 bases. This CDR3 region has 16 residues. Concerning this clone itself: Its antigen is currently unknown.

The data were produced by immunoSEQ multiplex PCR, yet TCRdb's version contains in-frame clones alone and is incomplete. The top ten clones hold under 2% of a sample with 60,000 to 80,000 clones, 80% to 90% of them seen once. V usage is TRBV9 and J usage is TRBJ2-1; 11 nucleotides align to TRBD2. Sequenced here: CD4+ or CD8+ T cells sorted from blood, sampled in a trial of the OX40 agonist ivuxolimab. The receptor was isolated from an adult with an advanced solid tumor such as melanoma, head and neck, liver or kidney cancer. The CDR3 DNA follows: TGTGCCAGCAGCGCGGGACTAGCGGAAGTGGGAAATAAGCAGTTCTTC. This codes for CASSAGLAEVGNKQFF. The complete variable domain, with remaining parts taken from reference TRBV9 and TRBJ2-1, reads DSGVTQTPKHLITATGQRVTLRCSPRSGDLSVYWYQQSLDQGLQFLIQYYNGEERAKGNILERFSAQQFPDLHSELNLSSLELGDSALYFCASSAGLAEVGNKQFFGPGTRLTVL.